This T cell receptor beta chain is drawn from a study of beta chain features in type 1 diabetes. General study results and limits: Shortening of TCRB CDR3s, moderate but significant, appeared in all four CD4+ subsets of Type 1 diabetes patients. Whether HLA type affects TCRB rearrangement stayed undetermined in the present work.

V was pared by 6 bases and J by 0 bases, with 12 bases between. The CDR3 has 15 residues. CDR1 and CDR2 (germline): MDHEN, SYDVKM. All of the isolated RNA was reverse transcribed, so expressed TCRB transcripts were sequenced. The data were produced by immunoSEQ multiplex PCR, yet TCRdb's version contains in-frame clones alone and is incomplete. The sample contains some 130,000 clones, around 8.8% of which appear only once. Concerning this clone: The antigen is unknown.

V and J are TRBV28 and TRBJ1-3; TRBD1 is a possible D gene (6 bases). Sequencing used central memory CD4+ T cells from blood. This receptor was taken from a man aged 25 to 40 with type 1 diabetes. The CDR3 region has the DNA TGTGCCAGCAGATCGACAGGACACTCTGGAAACACCATATATTTT. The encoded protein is CASRSTGHSGNTIYF.